These 30 T cell receptor beta chains originate from one sample sequenced in a study of T cell responses to AZD1222 COVID-19 vaccine. Only in-frame clones appear in the TCRdb table, and some are missing; sequencing was by immunoSEQ multiplex PCR. Found here are 250,000 to 300,000 clones, around 93% of them singletons; the top ten hold less than 0.6%. The material sequenced was peripheral blood, taken 28 days after the second AZD1222 dose. The source of these receptors is an adult who received the AZD1222 COVID-19 vaccine.

V usage is TRBV16 and J usage is TRBJ1-1; TRBD1 agrees at 8 bases. Per germline, CDR1 KGHSY and CDR2 FQNENV. With 8 bases clipped from V and 1 base from J, the junction kept 3 bases outside the gene matches. The CDR3 is 13 residues long. CDR3 coding DNA: TGTGCCAGCTCAGGGGGCAGGAACACTGAAGCTTTCTTT. Translating gives CASSGGRNTEAFF.

This chain uses TRBV28 with TRBJ2-1, with TRBD2 matching over 10 bases. J was trimmed by 1 base and V by 5 bases; bases with no gene match: 5. CDR1 MDHEN and CDR2 SYDVKM come from the germline V gene. This CDR3 comprises 16 residues. The CDR3 region has the DNA TGTGCCAGCAGTCTCCTAGCGGGAGAGTCCTACAATGAGCAGTTCTTC. Protein sequence: CASSLLAGESYNEQFF.

V is TRBV14 and J is TRBJ1-4; unclear D gene. Germline V gene data show CDR1 as SGHDN and CDR2 as FVKESK. V was pared by 4 bases and J by 12 bases, with 15 bases between. This CDR3 comprises 13 residues. CDR3 sequence: CASSPRQFGELFF. The CDR3 DNA sequence: TGTGCCAGCAGCCCGAGGCAATTCGGGGAACTGTTTTTT.

This rearrangement joins TRBV2 to TRBJ2-2; the D gene is possibly TRBD2 (6 bases). Trimming cost V 8 bases and J 0 bases, with 10 bases left between them. The CDR3 runs to 14 residues. Germline values: CDR1 SNHLY, CDR2 FYNNEI. The CDR3 DNA sequence: TGTGCCAGCTTCCGGGAGACGAACACCGGGGAGCTGTTTTTT. Translating it yields CASFRETNTGELFF.

The rearrangement joins TRBV10-3 to TRBJ1-1, with D tentatively TRBD1 (6 bases). Per germline, CDR1 ENHRY and CDR2 SYGVKD. Trimming left V 1 base short and J 6 bases short, with 6 bases between. The CDR3 has 12 residues. The CDR3 is CAISEYRAEAFF. The CDR3 nucleotides are TGTGCCATCAGTGAGTACAGGGCTGAAGCTTTCTTT.

The chain uses TRBV28 and TRBJ1-4; D is unclear. Germline values: CDR1 MDHEN, CDR2 SYDVKM. Trimming left V 4 bases short and J 8 bases short, with 11 bases between. The CDR3 spans 13 residues. In nucleotides, the CDR3 is TGTGCCAGCAGTTGGATCGGTGGGGAAAAACTGTTTTTT. It is translated as CASSWIGGEKLFF.

The rearrangement links TRBV5-1 to TRBJ2-1; 13 nucleotides match TRBD2. This CDR3 is built from 16 residues. V lost 4 bases to trimming and J lost 8 bases; unmatched junction nucleotides: 9. Germline CDR1 is SGHRS and CDR2 is YFSETQ. The CDR3 region has the DNA TGCGCCAGCAGCCCCTTACTAGCGGGGGGGTTAGATGAGCAGTTCTTC. This gives the protein CASSPLLAGGLDEQFF.

This chain joins TRBV18 and TRBJ2-5; no clear D gene. The germline V gene encodes CDR1 KGHSH and CDR2 LQKENI. The CDR3 has 15 amino acids. V was cut by 0 bases and J by 4 bases, with 12 bases left in between. The CDR3 sequence is CASSPPSVSRETQYF. Written as DNA, the CDR3 is TGTGCCAGCTCACCACCCTCGGTTTCACGAGAGACCCAGTACTTC.

The CDR3 DNA reads as TGTGCCACGGGGGGCGGGAGGGCCGTAGAGACCCAGTACTTC. Residues: CATGGGRAVETQYF. The rearrangement links TRBV6-5 to TRBJ2-5, with TRBD2 matching over 9 bases. The germline gives CDR1 MNHEY, CDR2 SVGAGI. CDR3 length: 14 residues. V lost 10 bases to trimming and J lost 4 bases; unmatched junction nucleotides: 10.

The V call is TRBV24-1, the J call TRBJ1-2; D is perhaps TRBD1 (6 bases). CDR3 size: 14 residues. Trimming took off 3 bases at V and 5 bases at J, with 12 bases between the two ends. The V gene's germline CDR1 is KGHDR and CDR2 SFDVKD. CDR3 nucleotide sequence: TGTGCCACCAGTGATGCAGGGGCGCCGTATGGCTACACCTTC. This translates into CATSDAGAPYGYTF.

J is TRBJ1-2 and V is TRBV18; D perhaps matches TRBD1 (5 bases). The CDR3 is 13 residues long. The V gene lost 6 bases and the J gene lost 6 bases, with 14 bases spanning the gap. CDR1 and CDR2 from the germline V gene are KGHSH and LQKENI. The CDR3 here is CASSPAGGHGYTF. The CDR3 DNA follows: TGTGCCAGCTCTCCCGCGGGGGGTCATGGCTACACCTTC.

CDR3 DNA: TGTGCCAGTAGTACTTCGGCTAGCGGTCGGGAGACCCAGTACTTC. It yields the protein CASSTSASGRETQYF. The chain links TRBV19 to TRBJ2-5; 7 positions match TRBD2. The CDR3 totals 15 residues. Losses at the gene ends were 4 bases for V and 5 bases for J; bases not matched to a gene: 10. Germline CDR1 reads LNHDA; CDR2 reads SQIVND (reference sequence).

The chain links TRBV4-3 to TRBJ2-2, with a weak D call TRBD1 (6 bases). Trimming took off 4 bases at V and 7 bases at J, with 13 bases between the two ends. CDR3 size: 14 residues. Germline V gene lookup returns CDR1 LGHNA and CDR2 YSLEER. The CDR3 protein is CASSPQGSGGELFF. The CDR3 DNA reads as TGCGCCAGCAGCCCGCAGGGGTCCGGCGGGGAGCTGTTTTTT.

This clone was found a few times. The V gene is TRBV29-1, the J gene TRBJ2-3; 10 positions match TRBD1. The V gene's germline CDR1 is SQVTM and CDR2 ANQGSEA. This CDR3 contains 14 residues. With 8 bases clipped from V and 3 bases from J, the junction kept 8 bases outside the gene matches. CDR3 region: CSLIRGQGTDTQYF. CDR3 nucleotide sequence: TGCAGCTTGATTAGGGGACAGGGGACAGATACGCAGTATTTT.

The chain uses TRBV20-1 and TRBJ1-5; D is unclear. V lost 3 bases, J lost 4 bases, and 13 bases lay in between. Germline CDR1 reads DFQATT; CDR2 reads SNEGSKA (reference sequence). This CDR3 comprises 14 residues. The CDR3 DNA follows: TGCAGTGCTAGTCCGGGGATCGAGAATCAGCCCCAGCATTTT. Its translation is CSASPGIENQPQHF.

The CDR3 nucleotides are TGTGCCAGCAGTTTCCCTGGGGGACAGGGCAATGGCTACACCTTC. Protein product: CASSFPGGQGNGYTF. The genes are TRBV28 and TRBJ1-2; 9 bases line up with TRBD1. Germline CDR1 reads MDHEN; CDR2 reads SYDVKM. This CDR3 comprises 15 residues. The junction had 8 bases not matched to a gene; V was cut back by 3 bases and J by 6 bases.

The chain uses TRBV7-2 and TRBJ2-1, with D uncertain. The V and J ends lost 0 bases and 5 bases respectively, with 11 bases between them. CDR1 SGHTA and CDR2 FQGNSA come from the germline V gene. The CDR3 is 15 residues long. CDR3 loop: CASSLASLRNNEQFF. CDR3 nucleotide sequence: TGTGCCAGCAGCTTAGCAAGTCTCCGGAACAATGAGCAGTTCTTC.

This chain connects TRBV18 to TRBJ1-1; tentative D call: TRBD1 (5 bases). The germline gives CDR1 KGHSH, CDR2 LQKENI. The CDR3 is made up of 13 amino acids. V lost 4 bases, J lost 6 bases, and 12 bases lay in between. The CDR3 DNA sequence: TGTGCCAGCTCACGGGGGGGAAATGCTGAAGCTTTCTTT. This sequence encodes CASSRGGNAEAFF.

The sample holds one count of this clone. The CDR3 DNA reads as TGTGCCAGCAGCGTGGGGGGACAGGGGTACTACGAGCAGTACTTC. It is translated as CASSVGGQGYYEQYF. The rearrangement links TRBV9 to TRBJ2-7; 10 bases agree with TRBD1. The germline CDR1 and CDR2 sequences are SGDLS and YYNGEE. V trimming: 2 bases; J trimming: 3 bases; junction bases outside the gene matches: 5. CDR3 size: 15 residues.

The rearrangement uses TRBV28 and TRBJ2-2, with 9 bases fitting TRBD1. The CDR3 has 13 amino acids. V shed 10 bases and J 6 bases; nucleotides not matched to a gene: 6. Germline assignment: CDR1 MDHEN and CDR2 SYDVKM. The CDR3 sequence is CATRQGGSGELFF. Here the CDR3 DNA reads TGTGCCACCAGACAGGGGGGCTCCGGGGAGCTGTTTTTT.

DNA for the CDR3: TGTGCCAGCAGCCCCCGGCGAACCGGGACCGAGGGCGGCTACACCTTC. Translating gives CASSPRRTGTEGGYTF. J is TRBJ1-2 and V is TRBV6-6, with TRBD1 as a possible D gene (5 bases). The CDR3 is 16 residues long. Germline CDR1 MNHNY, CDR2 SVGAGI (reference sequence). V gave up 6 bases and J gave up 8 bases, with 25 bases separating them.

This chain joins TRBV6-5 and TRBJ1-4; D is undetermined. V was shortened by 10 bases and J by 0 bases, with 9 bases between the two germline ends. The CDR3 sequence is 13 residues long. CDR1 MNHEY and CDR2 SVGAGI come from the germline V gene. CDR3 region: CATLRATNEKLFF. CDR3 nucleotides: TGTGCCACCTTAAGAGCAACTAATGAAAAACTGTTTTTT.

There are a few counts of this clone. The gene calls are TRBV2 and TRBJ2-3, with a tentative D call TRBD1 (5 bases). The germline V and J ends were trimmed by 9 bases and 6 bases, with 16 bases remaining between them. Germline lookup yields CDR1 SNHLY and CDR2 FYNNEI. The CDR3 extends over 13 amino acids. The CDR3 here is CASNKGVVDTQYF. CDR3 in DNA: TGTGCCAGTAACAAAGGGGTGGTGGATACGCAGTATTTT.

V usage is TRBV12-3 or TRBV12-4 and J usage is TRBJ2-7, with 7 bases fitting TRBD2. This CDR3 contains 13 residues. J was trimmed by 7 bases and V by 2 bases; bases with no gene match: 5. The CDR3 protein is CASSLSEAGEQYF. In DNA, the CDR3 is TGTGCCAGCAGTTTATCAGAAGCGGGAGAGCAGTACTTC.

The chain recombines TRBV7-2 with TRBJ2-2; TRBD2 might be the D (7 bases). V dropped 4 bases and J dropped 8 bases, with 26 bases sitting between them. The germline CDR1 and CDR2 sequences are SGHTA and FQGNSA. This CDR3 is 18 amino acids long. This CDR3 reads CASSWGGRRGGPLGELFF. In DNA, the CDR3 is TGTGCCAGCAGCTGGGGGGGGCGTAGGGGAGGACCGCTAGGGGAGCTGTTTTTT.

The J gene is TRBJ1-5, the V gene TRBV18; TRBD1 agrees at 10 bases. The CDR3 covers 15 residues. CDR1 is KGHSH, CDR2 LQKENI, per germline. The J segment lost 4 bases and the V segment lost 3 bases, leaving 3 bases of the junction unmatched. In DNA form, the CDR3 reads TGTGCCAGCTCACCGGGACAGGGGACGAATCAGCCCCAGCATTTT. Translated: CASSPGQGTNQPQHF.

This chain joins TRBV3-1 (or the pseudogene TRBV3-2) and TRBJ2-3; 12 bases agree with TRBD1. This CDR3 has 18 residues. The trim removed 4 bases at V and 3 bases at J, leaving 11 bases unmatched. CDR1 is LGHDT and CDR2 is YNNKEL in the germline V gene (reference sequence). Here the CDR3 reads CASSPSGQGAPFTDTQYF. CDR3 in DNA: TGTGCCAGCAGCCCCTCGGGACAGGGGGCCCCTTTTACAGATACGCAGTATTTT.

The V gene is TRBV18, the J gene TRBJ1-1; D is uncertain. Trimming cost V 6 bases and J 4 bases, with 12 bases left between them. Germline loops: CDR1 KGHSH, CDR2 LQKENI. The CDR3 is 13 amino acids. CDR3 protein: CASSPEGITEAFF. The DNA of the CDR3 is TGTGCCAGCTCCCCGGAAGGAATCACTGAAGCTTTCTTT.

The chain joins TRBV4-3 to TRBJ1-1; D gene ambiguous. The V end was cut by 4 bases, the J end by 0 bases, with 12 bases between. Germline-derived CDR1 and CDR2 are LGHNA and YSLEER. This CDR3 is 15 amino acids long. CDR3 DNA sequence: TGCGCCAGCAGCCCTACGGTTCGTATGAACACTGAAGCTTTCTTT. Its translation: CASSPTVRMNTEAFF.

This chain connects TRBV15 to TRBJ1-3; D uncertain. Trimming left V 3 bases short and J 1 base short, with 10 bases between. Germline V gene sequence: CDR1 LNHNV, CDR2 YYDKDF (reference sequence). The length of the CDR3 is 15 residues. CDR3 nucleotide sequence: TGTGCCACCAGCAGCTCACGGAGTTCTGGAAACACCATATATTTT. It codes for CATSSSRSSGNTIYF.